This TCR beta chain was identified during a study of tumour-infiltrating T cells in Burkitt lymphoma. There are 15 residues in the CDR3. Germline V gives CDR1 MNHEY, CDR2 SVGAGI. V lost 5 bases, J lost 3 bases, and 5 bases stayed unmatched. Method: immunoSEQ multiplex PCR; TCRdb's copy keeps in-frame clones and lacks some. The sample has around 15,000 clones; 80% are singletons. The chain joins TRBV6-5 to TRBJ1-1; the match to TRBD1 covers 11 bases. This TCR derives from a human donor with diffuse large B-cell lymphoma. The specimen was tumor tissue. The CDR3 bases are TGTGCCAGCAGTCCCGGGACAGGGGGTTACACTGAAGCTTTCTTT. It encodes CASSPGTGGYTEAFF.